This entry describes one T cell receptor (beta chain). Antigen: not known. V dropped 2 bases and J dropped 6; count of bases not matched to a gene: 9. CDR1 and CDR2 (germline): SGHRS, YFSETQ. The CDR3 sequence is 16 residues long. TCRdb's table, derived via immunoSEQ multiplex PCR, lists solely in-frame clones and lacks some. The sample includes fewer than 80,000 clones, just under 85% of them seen just once. These data come from a study of OX40 agonist ivuxolimab in advanced cancers. Findings of the study overall: Clonal expansion among partial responders at 0.1-3.0 mg/kg ranked near the lowest.

The sequence derives from an adult with an advanced solid tumor such as melanoma, head and neck, liver or kidney cancer. Specimen: CD4+ or CD8+ T cells sorted from blood, collected in a trial of the OX40 agonist ivuxolimab. The chain uses TRBV5-1 and TRBJ2-1; 9 nucleotides align to TRBD1. The CDR3 spells CASSFPGQGSSNEQFF. The CDR3 coding sequence is TGCGCCAGCAGCTTTCCGGGACAGGGATCGAGCAATGAGCAGTTCTTC.